This T cell receptor beta chain comes out of a study of blood T cells in healthy people across ages. Trimming removed 8 bases at V and 9 bases at J, with 17 bases between. The germline gives CDR1 SGHTA, CDR2 FQGTGA. The CDR3 runs to 13 residues. Sample-barcoded 5' priming and a J-beta primer mix drove a second PCR of about 6 to 12 cycles. TCRdb recomputed calls from the 5' RACE reads with MiXCR, one row per CDR3 protein. In the table there are more than 1,400,000 distinct CDR3 sequences, 35% to 45% of which are singletons. This clonotype was obtained from a woman between 18 and 29 years old in good health. Sample: blood. This chain links TRBV7-3 with TRBJ2-1; the D gene is possibly TRBD2 (5 bases). The CDR3 loop is CASAPQPGGEQFF. In nucleotides, the CDR3 is TGTGCCAGCGCCCCACAACCCGGAGGTGAGCAGTTCTTC.